What follows are 31 T cell receptor beta chains derived from one specimen sequenced in a study of neurological immune-mediated disorders. Specified time point: longitudinal time-point 3. In TCRdb, the 5' RACE reads were re-called with MiXCR into one record per CDR3 protein. The sample lists roughly 100,000 distinct CDR3 sequences, roughly a tenth seen once, with about 3% in the top ten. Material for sequencing was PBMCs. The receptor source for this set is a female donor with HTLV-1-associated myelopathy (HAM/TSP).

This clonotype was recorded at least ten times. The chain carries TRBV5-1 and TRBJ2-2; D unresolved. This CDR3 comprises 12 residues. Trimming took off 0 bases at V and 10 bases at J, with 7 bases between the two ends. Germline loops: CDR1 SGHRS, CDR2 YFSETQ. CDR3 in DNA: TGCGCCAGCAGCTTGGACTATAAGGAGCTGTTTTTT. This sequence encodes CASSLDYKELFF.

Only one count was recorded for this clonotype. A much larger clonotype is one base distant, so this may be a read error. This rearrangement joins TRBV5-1 to TRBJ1-1; possibly TRBD1 for D (6 bases). The CDR3 is 15 residues long. Trimming shortened V by 2 bases and J by 5 bases, and 16 bases separated the two germline ends. The germline gives CDR1 SGHRS, CDR2 YFSETQ. The CDR3 region has the DNA TGCGCCAGCAGCTTCCAAGCGGGGAGGGGGACTGAAGCTTTCTTT. Its protein product is CASSFQAGRGTEAFF.

This clonotype was seen ten or more times. The gene calls are TRBV5-1 and TRBJ2-7; possible D gene TRBD1, 7 bases. This CDR3 has 16 residues. V gave up 4 bases and J gave up 3 bases, with 20 bases separating them. The germline V gene encodes CDR1 SGHRS and CDR2 YFSETQ. DNA for the CDR3: TGCGCCAGCAGCGTGGGGGGCGGGACAGCGATCTACGAGCAGTACTTC. This translates into CASSVGGGTAIYEQYF.

This clonotype was found many times. V and J are TRBV7-3 and TRBJ1-6, with D unresolved. This CDR3 contains 13 residues. V lost 3 bases and J 7 bases, leaving 7 bases between the germline ends. The germline V gene encodes CDR1 SGHTA and CDR2 FQGTGA. The DNA for the CDR3 is TGTGCCAGCAGCTTTGAGGGAAATTCACCCCTCCACTTT. Translation: CASSFEGNSPLHF.

This clonotype has ten or more counts. The chain combines TRBV20-1 with TRBJ2-7; D may be TRBD1 or TRBD2 (5 bases each). The CDR3 sequence is 12 residues long. Germline loops: CDR1 DFQATT, CDR2 SNEGSKA (reference sequence). Trimming pared 4 bases from V and 5 bases from J, leaving 12 bases between. The CDR3 reads CSAMGTGHEQYF. The CDR3 DNA is TGCAGTGCTATGGGGACGGGACACGAGCAGTACTTC.

This clonotype was counted ten times or more. The chain recombines TRBV6-1 with TRBJ1-5; perhaps TRBD1 as D (6 bases). The CDR3 loop spans 15 amino acids. With 7 bases removed from V and 0 bases from J, the gap between germline ends came to 13 bases. Germline V gene sequence: CDR1 MNHNS, CDR2 SASEGT. CDR3 amino acids: CASNQGGNSNQPQHF. In DNA, the CDR3 is TGTGCCAGCAACCAAGGGGGTAATAGCAATCAGCCCCAGCATTTT.

The chain employs TRBV20-1 and TRBJ2-3, with TRBD2 identical over 10 bases. The CDR3 totals 18 residues. After removal of 0 bases from V and 0 bases from J, the junction contained 9 bases not matched to a gene. CDR1 DFQATT and CDR2 SNEGSKA come from the germline V gene (reference sequence). CDR3 in amino acids: CSARDPRVAGGSTDTQYF. The CDR3 DNA reads as TGCAGTGCTAGAGATCCTAGGGTAGCGGGGGGCAGCACAGATACGCAGTATTTT.

This sequence joins TRBV12-3 or TRBV12-4 and TRBJ2-7, with TRBD1 matching 9 bases. The CDR3 is made up of 13 amino acids. The junction had 4 bases not matched to a gene; V was cut back by 5 bases and J by 5 bases. CDR3 nucleotide sequence: TGTGCCAGCAGTCTCCGGGACAGGGACGAGCAGTACTTC. Its protein product is CASSLRDRDEQYF.

This clonotype has just a few counts. The V and J genes are TRBV5-6 and TRBJ1-2; D remains unclear. This CDR3 contains 11 residues. Trimming shortened V by 3 bases and J by 13 bases, and 13 bases separated the two germline ends. CDR1 and CDR2 (germline): SGHDT, YYEEEE. In DNA, the CDR3 is TGTGCCAGCAGCTGGAGAAGCGACCGCACCTTC. Its protein is CASSWRSDRTF. Full variable domain (missing parts from reference TRBV5-6 and TRBJ1-2): DAGVTQSPTHLIKTRGQQVTLRCSPKSGHDTVSWYQQALGQGPQFIFQYYEEEERQRGNFPDRFSGHQFPNYSSELNVNALLLGDSALYLCASSWRSDRTFGSGTRLTVV.

This clonotype appeared many times. This sequence joins TRBV6-5 and TRBJ1-6; maybe TRBD1 (5 bases). From germline, CDR1 is MNHEY and CDR2 SVGAGI. The CDR3 runs 15 residues. Trimming cost V 0 bases and J 6 bases, with 9 bases left between them. CDR3 region: CASSYSGLGNSPLHF. The CDR3 DNA is TGTGCCAGCAGTTACTCGGGGCTCGGTAATTCACCCCTCCACTTT.

This clonotype was recorded once. The V and J genes are TRBV4-1 and TRBJ2-7, with a possible D match to TRBD1 (6 bases). Trimming took off 3 bases at V and 0 bases at J, with 12 bases between the two ends. Looked up from germline, CDR1 is MGHRA and CDR2 is YSYEKL. The length of the CDR3 is 15 residues. The CDR3 nucleotides are TGCGCCAGCAGCCAGAACACAGGGCTCTCCTACGAGCAGTACTTC. Protein: CASSQNTGLSYEQYF.

This clonotype was recorded at least ten times. The rearrangement links TRBV20-1 to TRBJ2-3; 7 nucleotides align to TRBD2. Germline values: CDR1 DFQATT, CDR2 SNEGSKA (reference sequence). This CDR3 contains 12 residues. Trimming removed 7 bases from V and 3 bases from J; junction bases left unmatched: 4. CDR3 nucleotides: TGCAGTGGAGCTAGCGGAACAGATACGCAGTATTTT. It codes for CSGASGTDTQYF.

This clonotype was seen many times. The CDR3 protein is CASRYRTAGANVLTF. The CDR3 bases are TGTGCCAGCAGGTACCGGACAGCCGGGGCCAACGTCCTGACTTTC. This chain links TRBV12-3 or TRBV12-4 with TRBJ2-6; a weak D match, TRBD1 (6 bases). The CDR3 loop spans 15 amino acids. V lost 6 bases and J 4 bases, leaving 13 bases between the germline ends.

The J gene is TRBJ2-1, the V gene TRBV28; 9 bases map to TRBD1. V lost 4 bases to trimming and J lost 7 bases; unmatched junction nucleotides: 11. Germline assignment: CDR1 MDHEN and CDR2 SYDVKM. The CDR3 covers 16 residues. The CDR3 coding sequence is TGTGCCAGCAGTTCACCGGGGGACAGGGTATGGAATGAGCAGTTCTTC. This codes for CASSSPGDRVWNEQFF.

This clonotype has ten or more counts. The chain joins TRBV12-3 or TRBV12-4 to TRBJ2-2, with 7 bases fitting TRBD1. The CDR3 is made up of 15 amino acids. V trimming: 6 bases; J trimming: 2 bases; junction bases outside the gene matches: 6. CDR3: CASSSDRVNTGELFF. DNA of the CDR3: TGTGCCAGCAGCTCAGACAGGGTTAACACCGGGGAGCTGTTTTTT.

The sample holds many counts of this clonotype. The V call is TRBV5-1, the J call TRBJ2-3, with D possibly matching TRBD1 (5 bases). This CDR3 contains 14 residues. CDR1 and CDR2 from the germline V gene are SGHRS and YFSETQ. The ends were cut back, 4 bases at V and 4 bases at J, with 13 bases in the middle. CDR3 region: CASSKDIGADTQYF. The DNA for the CDR3 is TGCGCCAGCAGCAAGGACATTGGGGCAGATACGCAGTATTTT.

For this clonotype: This may be a read error, as it is one base from a much larger clone. This chain joins TRBV6-1 and TRBJ2-5; D is unclear. Germline-derived CDR1 and CDR2 are MNHNS and SASEGT. The CDR3 has 14 residues. Trimming left V 4 bases short and J 4 bases short, with 13 bases between. This CDR3 reads CASSVETLGETQYF. As DNA, the CDR3 is TGTGCCAGCAGTGTAGAAACGTTGGGAGAGACCCAGTACTTC.

There are many counts of this clonotype. The V and J genes are TRBV20-1 and TRBJ1-2, with D hard to call. With 2 bases removed from V and 0 bases from J, the gap between germline ends came to 7 bases. The CDR3 is 13 residues long. Germline V CDR1 and CDR2: DFQATT, SNEGSKA (reference sequence). CDR3 loop: CSARPAANYGYTF. The DNA of the CDR3 is TGCAGTGCTAGACCGGCGGCTAACTATGGCTACACCTTC.

In this sample, this clonotype turned up many times. The V call is TRBV9, the J call TRBJ2-3; a possible D gene is TRBD1 (5 bases). Germline loops: CDR1 SGDLS, CDR2 YYNGEE. The ends were cut back, 3 bases at V and 0 bases at J, with 11 bases in the middle. The CDR3 is 15 amino acids. CDR3 DNA: TGTGCCAGCAGCGAGACAGTCACTAGCACAGATACGCAGTATTTT. It encodes CASSETVTSTDTQYF.

With respect to this clonotype: This sequence may be a read error, since a much larger clone differs from it by one base. The rearrangement links TRBV20-1 to TRBJ2-2; TRBD2 is a possible D gene (7 bases). The CDR3 length is 15 residues. Germline CDR1 DFQATT, CDR2 SNEGSKA (reference sequence). The CDR3 is CSASRGAVSTRELFF. The CDR3 nucleotides are TGCAGTGCTTCTCGGGGGGCGGTTAGCACCAGGGAGCTGTTTTTT.

This clonotype was observed at least ten times. The chain joins TRBV3-1 to TRBJ2-7; TRBD1 aligns across 12 bases. Trimming removed 4 bases from V and 5 bases from J; junction bases left unmatched: 6. CDR1 and CDR2 (germline): LGHDT, YNNKEL (reference sequence). The CDR3 length is 15 residues. CDR3 in amino acids: CASSPGTGGLDEQYF. The CDR3 DNA reads as TGTGCCAGCAGCCCTGGGACAGGGGGCCTCGACGAGCAGTACTTC.

The chain combines TRBV29-1 with TRBJ2-3; 10 bases map to TRBD2. CDR1 is SQVTM, CDR2 ANQGSEA, per germline. The CDR3 consists of 14 residues. With V trimmed by 6 bases and J by 8 bases, 11 bases remained unmatched. The CDR3 DNA reads as TGCAGCGTGGGATCTAGCGGGGGCCGGGGTACGCAGTATTTT. This translates into CSVGSSGGRGTQYF.

Worth noting for this clonotype: Being one base from a much bigger clone, this may be a read error. The CDR3 nucleotides read TGTGCCAGCAGCCAAGACGGACATGGAAAAGAGACCCAGTACTTC. Protein product: CASSQDGHGKETQYF. The chain recombines TRBV4-2 with TRBJ2-5; perhaps TRBD1 as D (5 bases). This CDR3 comprises 15 residues. Germline CDR1 and CDR2: LGHNA and YNFKEQ. The V and J ends lost 0 bases and 3 bases respectively, with 11 bases between them.

Many counts were recorded for this clonotype. Here the CDR3 reads CASSSRGFYGYTF. In nucleotides, the CDR3 is TGTGCCAGCAGTTCCCGAGGGTTTTATGGCTACACCTTC. The chain recombines TRBV28 with TRBJ1-2, with D unclear. The germline V gene encodes CDR1 MDHEN and CDR2 SYDVKM. The CDR3 has 13 residues. V gave up 4 bases and J gave up 5 bases, with 11 bases separating them.

This clonotype was counted many times. CDR3 region: CASSVAGGLANNEQFF. CDR3 nucleotide sequence: TGTGCCAGCAGCGTAGCTGGCGGACTAGCGAACAATGAGCAGTTCTTC. The chain couples TRBV9 to TRBJ2-1; 9 nucleotides match TRBD2. Germline CDR1 SGDLS, CDR2 YYNGEE. V trimming: 0 bases; J trimming: 5 bases; junction bases outside the gene matches: 6. This CDR3 comprises 16 residues.

Ten or more counts support this clonotype. This chain connects TRBV7-2 to TRBJ2-3; 11 bases are a match to TRBD2. The CDR3 has 15 residues. J gave up 5 bases and V 5 bases, and 6 bases lay outside the gene matches. CDR1 is SGHTA, CDR2 FQGNSA, per germline. The CDR3 sequence is CASSLTSGGVDTQYF. CDR3 DNA sequence: TGTGCCAGCAGCCTCACTAGCGGGGGAGTAGATACGCAGTATTTT.

This clonotype was recorded at least ten times. The CDR3 sequence: CASSLSGQGSSYEQYF. The CDR3 DNA reads TGTGCCAGCTCACTCAGTGGACAGGGGAGTTCCTACGAGCAGTACTTC. The chain is built from TRBV18 and TRBJ2-7; TRBD1 aligns across 9 bases. This CDR3 spans 16 amino acids. V trimming: 4 bases; J trimming: 1 base; junction bases outside the gene matches: 8. CDR1 is KGHSH and CDR2 is LQKENI in the germline V gene.

There are many counts of this clonotype. The CDR3 region has the DNA TGTGCCAGCAGCTTTGGTTTCCGGTACGAAGCTTTCTTT. Its translation: CASSFGFRYEAFF. V gene TRBV7-8 combines with J gene TRBJ1-1; D gene unclear. The length of the CDR3 is 13 residues. Germline V lookup: CDR1 SGHVS, CDR2 FQNEAQ. V lost 3 bases and J lost 8, with 13 bases in between.

This clonotype was seen ten or more times. The chain uses TRBV29-1 and TRBJ2-1; possibly TRBD1 for D (5 bases). The V end was cut by 7 bases, the J end by 1 base, with 8 bases between. From germline, CDR1 is SQVTM and CDR2 ANQGSEA. The CDR3 length is 12 residues. CDR3 DNA: TGCAGCGGACAGAGTTCCTACAATGAGCAGTTCTTC. It codes for CSGQSSYNEQFF.

This clonotype occurred many times. The V call is TRBV5-1, the J call TRBJ1-6; maybe TRBD1 (6 bases). The V end lost 1 base, the J end lost 7 bases, and 12 bases lay between the germline ends. The CDR3 is 15 amino acids. CDR1 is SGHRS and CDR2 is YFSETQ in the germline V gene. The CDR3 loop is CASSLLGGANSPLHF. The CDR3 bases are TGCGCCAGCAGCTTGTTGGGGGGCGCAAATTCACCCCTCCACTTT.

This clonotype has ten or more counts. This chain links TRBV7-2 with TRBJ2-7, with 8 bases matching TRBD2. J was trimmed by 3 bases and V by 5 bases; bases with no gene match: 12. Germline V CDR1 and CDR2: SGHTA, FQGNSA. This CDR3 contains 16 residues. The DNA of the CDR3 is TGTGCCAGCAGCGTTGTCTCGCGGGGGGAATTCTACGAGCAGTACTTC. Protein sequence: CASSVVSRGEFYEQYF.